This T cell receptor (beta chain) emerged from a study of vaccination and CD4 T cells after COVID-19. Indicated treatment: roughly 11-day PBMC culture with coronavirus spike peptide pools or control peptides (ViraFEST assay). Remarks on this clonotype: What it binds is unknown.

An Oncomine TCR Beta short-read assay was used to sequence the DNA from cultured CD4+ T cells. TCRdb re-called the PCR reads through MiXCR, storing one row per CDR3 protein. The sample shows roughly 10,000 distinct CDR3 sequences, 28% of them seen only once. The receptor's source is a human donor who had recovered from COVID-19. The sample was CD4+ T cells from blood, cultured in vitro, taken after SARS-CoV-2 vaccination.

The chain's CDR3 is CASSQGNYYGYTF. The CDR3 region has the DNA TGTGCCAGCAGCCAAGGGAATTACTATGGCTACACCTTC. The rearrangement joins TRBV28 to TRBJ1-2; D unresolved. This CDR3 region has 13 residues. Between the trimmed V and J ends, which lost 6 bases and 3 bases, there was a span of 11 bases. Germline CDR1 is MDHEN and CDR2 is SYDVKM.